This T cell receptor beta chain was recorded in a study of T-cell memory formation after mild COVID-19. TCRdb recomputed calls from the 5' RACE reads with MiXCR, one row per CDR3 protein. The table shows over 400,000 distinct CDR3 sequences, with about 25% occurring only once. Per the germline V gene, CDR1 is KGHSH and CDR2 is LQKENI. The CDR3 contains 14 residues. V lost 11 bases and J lost 6; bases outside the gene matches: 12. The chain recombines TRBV18 with TRBJ2-1; TRBD2 agrees at 8 bases. The sequenced sample consisted of PBMCs or a T cell subset sorted from them (not recorded which). The receptor was isolated from an adult woman who had mild COVID-19 (a few samples of this study predate the infection). Cell type and time point are not known. The chain's CDR3 is CAQPLASGSNEQFF. The CDR3 DNA sequence: TGTGCCCAGCCTTTGGCTAGCGGGTCCAATGAGCAGTTCTTC.